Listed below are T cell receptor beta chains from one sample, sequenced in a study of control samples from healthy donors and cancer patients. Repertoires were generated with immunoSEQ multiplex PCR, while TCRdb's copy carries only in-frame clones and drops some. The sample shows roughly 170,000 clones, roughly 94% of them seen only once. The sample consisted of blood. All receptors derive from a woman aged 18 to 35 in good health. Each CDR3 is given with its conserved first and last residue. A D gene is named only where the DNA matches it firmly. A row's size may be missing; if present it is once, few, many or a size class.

cdr3_nt: TGTGCCAGCAGCAGAAAGGGGGATGGGAGCACAGATACGCAGTATTTT
cdr3_aa: CASSRKGDGSTDTQYF
clone_size: -
v_call: TRBV7-9
j_call: TRBJ2-3
d_call: -

cdr3_nt: TGTGCCAGCAGTGAAGTAGGGGAGAACACTGAAGCTTTCTTT
cdr3_aa: CASSEVGENTEAFF
clone_size: once
v_call: TRBV2
j_call: TRBJ1-1
d_call: -

cdr3_nt: TGTGCCAGCAGCTCGACTCAGGGGGCTAGCACAGATACGCAGTATTTT
cdr3_aa: CASSSTQGASTDTQYF
clone_size: -
v_call: TRBV7-9
j_call: TRBJ2-3
d_call: TRBD1

cdr3_nt: TGCGCCAGCAGTGAGTCAAGGTCGGGGGGTGGTTTCTACAATGAGCAGTTCTTC
cdr3_aa: CASSESRSGGGFYNEQFF
clone_size: -
v_call: TRBV10-1
j_call: TRBJ2-1
d_call: TRBD2

cdr3_nt: TGTGCCAGCAGCTTATGGAGGGGGAAGTACAATGAGCAGTTCTTC
cdr3_aa: CASSLWRGKYNEQFF
clone_size: -
v_call: TRBV7-9
j_call: TRBJ2-1
d_call: -

cdr3_nt: TGTGCCAGCAGCGCACCTAACCGGGACGCCACTTCAGATACGCAGTATTTT
cdr3_aa: CASSAPNRDATSDTQYF
clone_size: -
v_call: TRBV9
j_call: TRBJ2-3
d_call: -

cdr3_nt: TGTGCCAGCAGCTTGTTAGGGGGGTCCGAGCAGTACTTC
cdr3_aa: CASSLLGGSEQYF
clone_size: -
v_call: TRBV5-4
j_call: TRBJ2-7
d_call: -

cdr3_nt: TGTGCCAGCATCCGGCGGGAGGCCCGGGATACGCAGTATTTT
cdr3_aa: CASIRREARDTQYF
clone_size: -
v_call: TRBV2
j_call: TRBJ2-3
d_call: TRBD2

cdr3_nt: TGTGCCAGCCTAGGGAGACAGGGCTACGAGCAGTACTTC
cdr3_aa: CASLGRQGYEQYF
clone_size: -
v_call: TRBV6-5
j_call: TRBJ2-7
d_call: TRBD1

cdr3_nt: TGTGCCAGCAGTCGAAATCCACTCTATGGCTACACCTTC
cdr3_aa: CASSRNPLYGYTF
clone_size: -
v_call: TRBV6-2/TRBV6-3
j_call: TRBJ1-2
d_call: -

cdr3_nt: TGTGCCAGCAGCTTCTCCACAGATACGCAGTATTTT
cdr3_aa: CASSFSTDTQYF
clone_size: -
v_call: TRBV7-9
j_call: TRBJ2-3
d_call: -

cdr3_nt: TGTGCCAGTACCCAGAAGGGCTATGGCTACACCTTC
cdr3_aa: CASTQKGYGYTF
clone_size: -
v_call: TRBV19
j_call: TRBJ1-2
d_call: -

cdr3_nt: TGTGCCAGCAGCTTCGACAGTCTCGATCAGCCCCAGCATTTT
cdr3_aa: CASSFDSLDQPQHF
clone_size: -
v_call: TRBV6-1
j_call: TRBJ1-5
d_call: -

cdr3_nt: TGTGCCAGTAGTTTGATCGGACAGGAAAATTCACCCCTCCACTTT
cdr3_aa: CASSLIGQENSPLHF
clone_size: -
v_call: TRBV19
j_call: TRBJ1-6
d_call: TRBD1

cdr3_nt: TGTGCCAGTAGCGAGGGAGGCTATGGCTACACCTTC
cdr3_aa: CASSEGGYGYTF
clone_size: -
v_call: TRBV19
j_call: TRBJ1-2
d_call: -

cdr3_nt: TGTGCCAGCAGCTTAGAAAGATACGGGATTCTAAACACCGGGGAGCTGTTTTTT
cdr3_aa: CASSLERYGILNTGELFF
clone_size: -
v_call: TRBV11-3
j_call: TRBJ2-2
d_call: -

cdr3_nt: TGTGCCAGCGTTCAAAGCCGGGTGCTAGCCAAAAACATTCAGTACTTC
cdr3_aa: CASVQSRVLAKNIQYF
clone_size: -
v_call: TRBV5-6
j_call: TRBJ2-4
d_call: -

cdr3_nt: TGTGCCATCAGTGAGTCGGGATTCGAAGCGTTAGAAAGCTACACCTTC
cdr3_aa: CAISESGFEALESYTF
clone_size: -
v_call: TRBV10-3
j_call: TRBJ1-2
d_call: -

cdr3_nt: TGTGCCAGCAGTATCGAAATTGGAGGCATTCAGTACTTC
cdr3_aa: CASSIEIGGIQYF
clone_size: -
v_call: TRBV2
j_call: TRBJ2-4
d_call: -

cdr3_nt: TGTGCCAGCAGAGGGCAGGGGGCCACTGAAGCTTTCTTT
cdr3_aa: CASRGQGATEAFF
clone_size: -
v_call: TRBV11-2
j_call: TRBJ1-1
d_call: TRBD1

cdr3_nt: TGTGCCAGAAGCTTATTGAAACAGGGGTCTGATTGCACTGAAGCTTTCTTT
cdr3_aa: CARSLLKQGSDCTEAFF
clone_size: -
v_call: TRBV5-3
j_call: TRBJ1-1
d_call: TRBD1

cdr3_nt: TGTGCCAGCAGTATGACAGGACAAGAGACCCAGTACTTC
cdr3_aa: CASSMTGQETQYF
clone_size: -
v_call: TRBV7-8
j_call: TRBJ2-5
d_call: -

cdr3_nt: TGTGCCAGCAGTCACACCGTCGCCGGGGAGCTGTTTTTT
cdr3_aa: CASSHTVAGELFF
clone_size: -
v_call: TRBV28
j_call: TRBJ2-2
d_call: -

cdr3_nt: TGTGCCAGCCTCGGGCAGGCGGGTCAGGGGGCTTTCTTT
cdr3_aa: CASLGQAGQGAFF
clone_size: once
v_call: TRBV12-3/TRBV12-4
j_call: TRBJ1-1
d_call: -

cdr3_nt: TGCGCCAGCAGCCTCATACAGGGGATGAACACTGAAGCTTTCTTT
cdr3_aa: CASSLIQGMNTEAFF
clone_size: -
v_call: TRBV4-1
j_call: TRBJ1-1
d_call: TRBD1

cdr3_nt: TGTGCCAGCAGTTTGGGGTTTAATCAGCCCCAGCATTTT
cdr3_aa: CASSLGFNQPQHF
clone_size: -
v_call: TRBV12-3/TRBV12-4
j_call: TRBJ1-5
d_call: -

cdr3_nt: TGTGCCACCAGTGACCTGGCCCCGACAGGGGTTGCCGGGGAGCTGTTTTTT
cdr3_aa: CATSDLAPTGVAGELFF
clone_size: -
v_call: TRBV24-1
j_call: TRBJ2-2
d_call: TRBD1

cdr3_nt: TGTGCCAGCAGTTACCTACTGAAATCTAACTATGGCTACACCTTC
cdr3_aa: CASSYLLKSNYGYTF
clone_size: -
v_call: TRBV6-6
j_call: TRBJ1-2
d_call: -

cdr3_nt: TGTGCCAGTAGTATCGAGCAGGGAGTGAGTGGCTACACCTTC
cdr3_aa: CASSIEQGVSGYTF
clone_size: -
v_call: TRBV19
j_call: TRBJ1-2
d_call: -

cdr3_nt: TGTGCCACCAGCAGAGATGGGTTAAAGGCGATGAACACTGAAGCTTTCTTT
cdr3_aa: CATSRDGLKAMNTEAFF
clone_size: -
v_call: TRBV15
j_call: TRBJ1-1
d_call: -

cdr3_nt: TGTGCCAGCAGCTCTGAGGGAACAACTAATGAAAAACTGTTTTTT
cdr3_aa: CASSSEGTTNEKLFF
clone_size: once
v_call: TRBV7-2
j_call: TRBJ1-4
d_call: -

cdr3_nt: TGTGCCAGCAGCGCCCGGGCAGATACGCAGTATTTT
cdr3_aa: CASSARADTQYF
clone_size: once
v_call: TRBV9
j_call: TRBJ2-3
d_call: -

cdr3_nt: TGTGCCAGCAGCTTAGCGGGGGCTAGCGGGAGGACAGATACGCAGTATTTT
cdr3_aa: CASSLAGASGRTDTQYF
clone_size: -
v_call: TRBV7-9
j_call: TRBJ2-3
d_call: TRBD2

cdr3_nt: TGTGCCAGCTCACCCCTTCGAGGGCGGGGGACCCAAGAGACCCAGTACTTC
cdr3_aa: CASSPLRGRGTQETQYF
clone_size: -
v_call: TRBV18
j_call: TRBJ2-5
d_call: TRBD2

cdr3_nt: TGCGCCAGCAGCCAATTGGGTTTAGGCAATCAGCCCCAGCATTTT
cdr3_aa: CASSQLGLGNQPQHF
clone_size: once
v_call: TRBV4-1
j_call: TRBJ1-5
d_call: -

cdr3_nt: TGTGCCAGCAGTGATCTCATGAACACTGAAGCTTTCTTT
cdr3_aa: CASSDLMNTEAFF
clone_size: -
v_call: TRBV12-3/TRBV12-4
j_call: TRBJ1-1
d_call: -

cdr3_nt: TGCAGCGTCCCCGCCGGCACAGGGGGATTCTATGGCTACACCTTC
cdr3_aa: CSVPAGTGGFYGYTF
clone_size: -
v_call: TRBV29-1
j_call: TRBJ1-2
d_call: TRBD1

cdr3_nt: TGTGCCAGCAGTTTTTCGGAGCAGGGGGGTGAAAAACTGTTTTTT
cdr3_aa: CASSFSEQGGEKLFF
clone_size: -
v_call: TRBV28
j_call: TRBJ1-4
d_call: TRBD1

cdr3_nt: TGTGCCAGCAGCCCACGTGGCGTTCGGAACAGGCTTGATGGCTACACCTTC
cdr3_aa: CASSPRGVRNRLDGYTF
clone_size: -
v_call: TRBV7-8
j_call: TRBJ1-2
d_call: -

cdr3_nt: TGTGCCAGCAGCGCGACAGATCAGCCCCAGCATTTT
cdr3_aa: CASSATDQPQHF
clone_size: once
v_call: TRBV7-9
j_call: TRBJ1-5
d_call: -

cdr3_nt: TGCAGCGTTGAACGGACAGGGGGTGGTTACTATGGCTACACCTTC
cdr3_aa: CSVERTGGGYYGYTF
clone_size: -
v_call: TRBV29-1
j_call: TRBJ1-2
d_call: TRBD1

cdr3_nt: TGTGCCAGCAGCCTAACACAGGGGTCGGGAAAACTGTTTTTT
cdr3_aa: CASSLTQGSGKLFF
clone_size: -
v_call: TRBV5-6
j_call: TRBJ1-4
d_call: TRBD1

cdr3_nt: TGTGCCAGCAGTTTAGAGCAGTCCCATCAGCCCCAGCATTTT
cdr3_aa: CASSLEQSHQPQHF
clone_size: -
v_call: TRBV28
j_call: TRBJ1-5
d_call: -

cdr3_nt: TGTGCCAGCATAGAAATGGGGGGAGATTCACCCCTCCACTTT
cdr3_aa: CASIEMGGDSPLHF
clone_size: -
v_call: TRBV28
j_call: TRBJ1-6
d_call: -

cdr3_nt: TGCGCCAGCAGCTTTTTATCGGAGGCTAGCACAGATACGCAGTATTTT
cdr3_aa: CASSFLSEASTDTQYF
clone_size: -
v_call: TRBV5-1
j_call: TRBJ2-3
d_call: -

cdr3_nt: TGTGCCAGTAGTATAGTAAATCGGGTTGAGCAGTTCTTC
cdr3_aa: CASSIVNRVEQFF
clone_size: -
v_call: TRBV19
j_call: TRBJ2-1
d_call: -

cdr3_nt: TGTGCCAGCAGCTTGGGCGTGGGCACTGAAGCTTTCTTT
cdr3_aa: CASSLGVGTEAFF
clone_size: -
v_call: TRBV5-6
j_call: TRBJ1-1
d_call: -

cdr3_nt: TGTGCTAGTGGAGCACAGGGAAGCAATCAGCCCCAGCATTTT
cdr3_aa: CASGAQGSNQPQHF
clone_size: -
v_call: TRBV12-5
j_call: TRBJ1-5
d_call: -

cdr3_nt: TGTGCCAGCAGCCCACAGGGTATGAATTCACCCCTCCACTTT
cdr3_aa: CASSPQGMNSPLHF
clone_size: -
v_call: TRBV7-2
j_call: TRBJ1-6
d_call: -

cdr3_nt: TGTGCCAGCAGCCAAGAAAGGGGAGGGATGAACACTGAAGCTTTCTTT
cdr3_aa: CASSQERGGMNTEAFF
clone_size: -
v_call: TRBV4-2
j_call: TRBJ1-1
d_call: -

cdr3_nt: TGTGCCAGTAGGAAAACAGGGGGCGGGAGTTCCTACAATGAGCAGTTCTTC
cdr3_aa: CASRKTGGGSSYNEQFF
clone_size: -
v_call: TRBV19
j_call: TRBJ2-1
d_call: TRBD1

cdr3_nt: TGTGCCAGCAGCCAAACCGTCGACAGGGAAGTAGGCTACACCTTC
cdr3_aa: CASSQTVDREVGYTF
clone_size: few
v_call: TRBV6-2/TRBV6-3
j_call: TRBJ1-2
d_call: TRBD1